A selection of T cell receptor beta chains follows, all from one sample in a study of blood T cell repertoires in COVID-19. The data were produced by immunoSEQ multiplex PCR, yet TCRdb's version contains in-frame clones alone and is incomplete. The table records approximately 150,000 clones, around 82% of them present only once. The specimen sequenced was peripheral blood. These TCRs come from a man aged 55 to 69 with active or convalescent COVID-19. Both conserved end residues are part of each CDR3. The listing skips clone size in some rows; elsewhere it reads once, few, many or a size class.

>.|TRBV3-1/TRBV3-2
CASSSRGGAKNIQYF
>.|TRBV6-5
CASTLTGSSPLHF
>.|TRBV11-3
CASSSLSGTDTQYF
>.|TRBV6-2/TRBV6-3
CASSLRSSYEQYF
>once|TRBV28
CASTITRGGGTEAFF
>.|TRBV5-1
CARSGGGGARYEQYF
>.|TRBV12-3/TRBV12-4
CASSLTRSEKLFF
>.|TRBV18
CASSLGQGREKLFF
>.|TRBV7-2
CASSLVNSAGGGYEQYF
>.|TRBV5-6
CASSLEVGTGFYEQYF
>.|TRBV2
CASSGLGGDEQFF
>.|TRBV3-1/TRBV3-2
CASSPKTGGIGTEAFF